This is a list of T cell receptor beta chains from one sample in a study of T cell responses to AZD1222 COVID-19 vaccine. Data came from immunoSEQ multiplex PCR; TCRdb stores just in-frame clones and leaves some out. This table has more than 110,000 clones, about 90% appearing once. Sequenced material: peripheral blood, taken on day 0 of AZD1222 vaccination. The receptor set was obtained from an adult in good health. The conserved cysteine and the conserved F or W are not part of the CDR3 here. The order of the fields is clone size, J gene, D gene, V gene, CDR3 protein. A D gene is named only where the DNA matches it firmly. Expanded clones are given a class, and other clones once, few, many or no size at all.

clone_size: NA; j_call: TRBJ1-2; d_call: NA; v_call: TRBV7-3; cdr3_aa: ASPSESRVPVLNYGYT
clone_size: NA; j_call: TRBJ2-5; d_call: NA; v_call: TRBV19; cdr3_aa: ASSGSWTQY
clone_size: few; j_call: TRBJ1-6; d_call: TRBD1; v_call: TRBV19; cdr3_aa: ASSTGTGAGNSPLH
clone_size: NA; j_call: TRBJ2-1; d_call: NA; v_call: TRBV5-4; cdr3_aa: ASSLSGLYNEQF
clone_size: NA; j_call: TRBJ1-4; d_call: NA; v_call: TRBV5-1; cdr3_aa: ASKQDSSNEKLF
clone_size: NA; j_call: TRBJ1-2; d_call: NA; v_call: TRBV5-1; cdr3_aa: ASSDLLGYT
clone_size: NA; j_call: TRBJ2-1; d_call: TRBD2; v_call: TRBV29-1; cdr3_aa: SVEPSGRAINEQF
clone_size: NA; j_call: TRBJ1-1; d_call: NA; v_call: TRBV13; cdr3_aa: ASSLVGTEAF
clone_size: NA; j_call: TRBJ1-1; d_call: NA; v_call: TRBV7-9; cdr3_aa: ASSLEGLWGTEAF
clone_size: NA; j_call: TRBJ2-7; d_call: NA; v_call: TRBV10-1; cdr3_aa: ASSESTSGPSYEQY
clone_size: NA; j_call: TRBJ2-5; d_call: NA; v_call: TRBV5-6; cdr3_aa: ASSFGTVGGRPQETQY
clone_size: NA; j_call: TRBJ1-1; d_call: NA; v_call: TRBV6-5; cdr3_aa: ASSYGARMNTEAF
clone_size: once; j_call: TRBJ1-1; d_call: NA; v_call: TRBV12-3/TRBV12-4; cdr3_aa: ASTPRGNTEAF
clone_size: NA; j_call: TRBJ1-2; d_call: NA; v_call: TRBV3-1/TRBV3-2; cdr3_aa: ASSQDSYGYT
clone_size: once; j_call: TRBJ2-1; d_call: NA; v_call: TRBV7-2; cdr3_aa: ASSLAEDIFFSYNEQF